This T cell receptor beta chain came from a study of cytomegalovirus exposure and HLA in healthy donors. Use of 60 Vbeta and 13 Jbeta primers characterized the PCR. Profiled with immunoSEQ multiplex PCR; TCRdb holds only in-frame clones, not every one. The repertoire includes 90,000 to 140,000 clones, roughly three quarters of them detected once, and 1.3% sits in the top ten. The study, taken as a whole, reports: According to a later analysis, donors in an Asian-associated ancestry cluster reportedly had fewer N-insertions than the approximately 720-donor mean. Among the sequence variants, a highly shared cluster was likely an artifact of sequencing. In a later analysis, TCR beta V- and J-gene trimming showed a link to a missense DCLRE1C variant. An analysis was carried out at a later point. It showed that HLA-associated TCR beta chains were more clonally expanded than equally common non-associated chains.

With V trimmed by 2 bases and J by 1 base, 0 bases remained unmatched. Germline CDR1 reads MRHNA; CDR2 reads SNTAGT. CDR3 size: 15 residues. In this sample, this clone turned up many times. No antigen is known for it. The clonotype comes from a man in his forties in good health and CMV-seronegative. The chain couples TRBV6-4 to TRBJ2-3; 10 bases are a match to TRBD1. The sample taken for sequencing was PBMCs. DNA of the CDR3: TGTGCCAGCAGTGACGGGACAGGGGGCACAGATACGCAGTATTTT. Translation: CASSDGTGGTDTQYF.